The 10 T cell receptor beta chains listed next were all sequenced from one sample in a study of shared clonotypes between healthy human individuals. The data were produced by immunoSEQ multiplex PCR, yet TCRdb's version contains in-frame clones alone and is incomplete. The sample carries 980,000 or so clones, over 60% recorded once. Input material: memory CD4+ T cells sorted from blood. This sample's subset: CD45RA-negative fraction. These TCRs come from a man aged 18 to 29 in good health.

V is TRBV6-5 and J is TRBJ1-1; tentative D call: TRBD1 (6 bases). The CDR3 contains 16 residues. The germline V gene has CDR1 MNHEY and CDR2 SVGAGI. V gave up 2 bases and J gave up 4 bases, with 17 bases separating them. CDR3 residues: CASSYGIGGSRTEAFF. The CDR3 DNA follows: TGTGCCAGCAGTTACGGAATTGGGGGCAGCCGCACTGAAGCTTTCTTT.

V is TRBV28 and J is TRBJ1-4, with D hard to call. The CDR3 extends over 14 amino acids. The germline CDR1 and CDR2 sequences are MDHEN and SYDVKM. The V end was cut by 3 bases, the J end by 7 bases, with 12 bases between. In DNA form, the CDR3 reads TGTGCCAGCAGTTTGGGAGGGCTTCGTGAAAAACTGTTTTTT. Translation gives CASSLGGLREKLFF.

This chain joins TRBV7-2 and TRBJ1-2; TRBD1 matches 10 bases. Germline V gene data show CDR1 as SGHTA and CDR2 as FQGNSA. CDR3 length: 15 amino acids. Germline trimming cut 5 bases from V and 4 bases from J; bases unmatched to any gene: 7. CDR3 sequence reads: CASSSPTGGGYGYTF. CDR3 DNA: TGTGCCAGCAGCAGCCCGACAGGGGGCGGCTATGGCTACACCTTC.

The chain uses TRBV25-1 and TRBJ1-6; D remains ambiguous. In germline, CDR1 is MGHDK, CDR2 SYGVNS. The CDR3 consists of 13 residues. The ends were cut back, 7 bases at V and 7 bases at J, with 11 bases in the middle. The DNA for the CDR3 is TGTGCCAGCACCCTCTCATGGAATTCACCCCTCCACTTT. Translation gives CASTLSWNSPLHF. The whole variable domain, remainder taken from reference TRBV25-1 and TRBJ1-6, is EADIYQTPRYLVIGTGKKITLECSQTMGHDKMYWYQQDPGMELHLIHYSYGVNSTEKGDLSSESTVSRIRTEHFPLTLESARPSHTSQYLCASTLSWNSPLHFGNGTRLTVT.

In its sample, this clone was seen once. The gene calls are TRBV15 and TRBJ2-6, with TRBD1 as a possible D gene (5 bases). The CDR3 length is 14 residues. V lost 7 bases, J lost 3 bases, and 10 bases lay in between. From germline, CDR1 is LNHNV and CDR2 YYDKDF (reference sequence). The CDR3 DNA reads as TGTGCCACCACCCGAGACAGTGGGGCCAACGTCCTGACTTTC. Amino acid sequence: CATTRDSGANVLTF.

The rearrangement uses TRBV19 and TRBJ1-2, with D tentatively TRBD1 (6 bases). V lost 3 bases, J lost 8 bases, and 10 bases lay in between. The CDR3 loop spans 12 amino acids. Germline CDR1 and CDR2: LNHDA and SQIVND (reference sequence). DNA of the CDR3: TGTGCCAGTAGTATCGACAGGAACGGCTACACCTTC. Its translation: CASSIDRNGYTF.

This clone is a singleton in its sample. J is TRBJ2-7 and V is TRBV6-1; 10 nucleotides agree with TRBD1. Trimming took 3 bases from V and 7 from J; bases not matched to a gene: 9. Germline V CDR1 and CDR2: MNHNS, SASEGT. The CDR3 loop spans 15 amino acids. The CDR3 nucleotides are TGTGCCAGCAGTGATTCCGGGACAGGGGTTGGAGAGCAGTACTTC. Protein sequence: CASSDSGTGVGEQYF.

V and J are TRBV18 and TRBJ1-6, with D possibly matching TRBD1 (6 bases). The CDR3 runs to 15 residues. Trimming stripped 6 bases from V and 8 bases from J, with 17 bases between. Germline V gives CDR1 KGHSH, CDR2 LQKENI. DNA for the CDR3: TGTGCCAGCTCTCCTACAGGGTTAGCGGATTCACCCCTCCACTTT. Protein sequence: CASSPTGLADSPLHF.

The chain combines TRBV27 with TRBJ1-2, with 8 bases that match TRBD1. CDR1 MNHEY and CDR2 SMNVEV come from the germline V gene (reference sequence). The trim removed 5 bases at V and 6 bases at J, leaving 5 bases unmatched. CDR3 length equals 13 residues. CDR3 protein: CASSQEDRDGYTF. CDR3 coding DNA: TGTGCCAGCAGTCAGGAGGACAGGGATGGCTACACCTTC.

The rearrangement joins TRBV7-9 to TRBJ2-3; TRBD2 agrees at 8 bases. Germline lookup yields CDR1 SEHNR and CDR2 FQNEAQ (reference sequence). V lost 5 bases, J lost 2 bases, and 6 bases stayed unmatched. This CDR3 comprises 15 residues. In DNA form, the CDR3 reads TGTGCCAGCAGCGCCAGTAGCGGGATCACAGATACGCAGTATTTT. Encoded protein: CASSASSGITDTQYF. Together with reference TRBV7-9 and TRBJ2-3, the CDR3 gives the full variable domain: DTGVSQNPRHKITKRGQNVTFRCDPISEHNRLYWYRQTLGQGPEFLTYFQNEAQLEKSRLLSDRFSAERPKGSFSTLEIQRTEQGDSAMYLCASSASSGITDTQYFGPGTRLTVL.